Presented here are 9 T cell receptor beta chains from one specimen sequenced in a study of cytomegalovirus exposure and HLA in healthy donors. A multiplex PCR was run with 60 Vbeta primers and 13 Jbeta primers. The table came from immunoSEQ multiplex PCR; TCRdb's copy has only in-frame clones and leaves some out. The sample has about 100,000 clones; 75% to 85% are singletons. The source material was PBMCs. The source is a woman between 18 and 29 years old in good health and CMV-seronegative.

J is TRBJ1-2 and V is TRBV5-6, with no clear D. The CDR3 has 14 amino acids. Trimming left V 0 bases short and J 8 bases short, with 14 bases between. CDR1 is SGHDT, CDR2 YYEEEE, per germline. This CDR3 reads CASSLVQVLDGYTF. CDR3 sequence (DNA): TGTGCCAGCAGCTTGGTCCAGGTTTTAGACGGCTACACCTTC.

V and J are TRBV27 and TRBJ2-1, with TRBD1 matching 8 bases. The CDR3 is 15 residues long. The V and J ends lost 7 bases and 2 bases, in that order; junction bases with no gene match: 7. The germline V gene has CDR1 MNHEY and CDR2 SMNVEV (reference sequence). The CDR3 sequence: CASTNQGATYNEQFF. DNA of the CDR3: TGTGCCAGCACCAATCAGGGGGCCACCTACAATGAGCAGTTCTTC.

This clone was seen once. The rearrangement uses TRBV11-1 and TRBJ2-3, with TRBD1 matching 9 bases. The junction had 9 bases not matched to a gene; V was cut back by 11 bases and J by 3 bases. Germline V gene data show CDR1 as SGHAT and CDR2 as FQDESV (reference sequence). CDR3 length equals 14 residues. CDR3 sequence reads: CACNRDRETDTQYF. The CDR3 coding sequence is TGTGCCTGTAACAGGGACAGGGAAACAGATACGCAGTATTTT.

In DNA, the CDR3 is TGCACCAGCAGCCAAGAAAGACGGAGTGAGTTCACAGATACGCAGTATTTT. This translates into CTSSQERRSEFTDTQYF. The V call is TRBV1, the J call TRBJ2-3; the table's D call of TRBD2 was not tested on the DNA. TRBV1 is deemed a pseudogene. The CDR3 loop spans 17 amino acids.

The chain carries TRBV27 and TRBJ2-1; TRBD1 matches at 7 bases. Unmatched junction bases numbered 10, after V lost 5 bases and J lost 3 bases. Germline V gene data show CDR1 as MNHEY and CDR2 as SMNVEV (reference sequence). The CDR3 totals 16 residues. The CDR3 sequence is CASSIGPDRLYNEQFF. Here the CDR3 DNA reads TGTGCCAGCAGTATCGGACCGGACAGGCTCTACAATGAGCAGTTCTTC.

Comments on this clone: Germline is not matched at one junction end, which may reflect a read error. This chain connects TRBV7-7 to TRBJ2-7; 13 bases are shared with TRBD2. Germline CDR1 is SSHAT and CDR2 is FNYEAQ (reference sequence). The CDR3 sequence is 15 residues long. CDR3 nucleotides: TGTGCTAGCAGCTTAGGACTAGCGGGAGTCGGAGAGCAGTACTTC. Its protein is CASSLGLAGVGEQYF.

The V call is TRBV27, the J call TRBJ1-6, with a possible D match to TRBD1 (6 bases). CDR1 MNHEY and CDR2 SMNVEV come from the germline V gene (reference sequence). The length of the CDR3 is 14 residues. V lost 6 bases and J lost 4, with 10 bases in between. The chain's CDR3 is CASRDRLYNSPLHF. In DNA form, the CDR3 reads TGTGCCAGCAGGGACAGATTATATAATTCACCCCTCCACTTT.

V is TRBV4-3 and J is TRBJ1-5; D is unclear. Trimming took off 0 bases at V and 0 bases at J, with 9 bases between the two ends. The CDR3 length is 16 residues. In germline, CDR1 is LGHNA, CDR2 YSLEER. The DNA for the CDR3 is TGCGCCAGCAGCCAAGAACTGGTTTCTAGCAATCAGCCCCAGCATTTT. Residues: CASSQELVSSNQPQHF.

The chain carries TRBV28 and TRBJ1-2; TRBD1 matches 7 bases. V was clipped by 7 bases and J by 1 base; unmatched bases: 9. Germline CDR1 and CDR2: MDHEN and SYDVKM. This CDR3 has 15 residues. CDR3: CASTPRQGVNYGYTF. Here the CDR3 DNA reads TGTGCCAGCACCCCTCGACAGGGAGTTAACTATGGCTACACCTTC.